The clone carrying this T cell receptor (beta chain) was detected many times. Adults of Caucasian background living in Nashville, Tennessee made up all donors. Each cell subset's genomic DNA was divided evenly among several immunoSEQ plates. Measured with immunoSEQ multiplex PCR; TCRdb has only the in-frame clones, and not every one. The data show around 500,000 clones, around 85% seen once. This CDR3 contains 15 residues. Germline CDR1 reads LNHDA; CDR2 reads SQIVND (reference sequence). Trimming took 7 bases from V and 1 from J, leaving 13 bases between them. This sample was included in a study of shared clonotypes between healthy human individuals.

The sample taken for sequencing was PBMCs. This sequence joins TRBV19 and TRBJ2-2; maybe TRBD1 (6 bases). The sequence was obtained from a woman aged 40 to 50 in good health. Some clones in this sample may be carry-over from other donors' samples. CDR3 sequence: CASTVSQGNTGELFF. Written as DNA, the CDR3 is TGTGCCAGTACCGTCTCACAGGGGAACACCGGGGAGCTGTTTTTT.